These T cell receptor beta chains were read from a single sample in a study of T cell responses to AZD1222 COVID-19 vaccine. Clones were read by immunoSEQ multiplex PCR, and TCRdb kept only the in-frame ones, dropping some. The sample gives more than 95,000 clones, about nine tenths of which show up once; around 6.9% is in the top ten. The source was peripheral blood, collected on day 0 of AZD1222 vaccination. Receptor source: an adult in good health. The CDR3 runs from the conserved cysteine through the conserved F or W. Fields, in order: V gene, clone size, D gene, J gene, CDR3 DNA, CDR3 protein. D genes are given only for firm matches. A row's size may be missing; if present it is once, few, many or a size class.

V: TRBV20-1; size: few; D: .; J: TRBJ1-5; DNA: TGCAGTGCTAGTGGCCAGGGACTAAATCAGCCCCAGCATTTT; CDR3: CSASGQGLNQPQHF
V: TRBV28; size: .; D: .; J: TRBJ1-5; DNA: TGTGCCAGCAGCAGCGGGGGAGGCAATCAGCCCCAGCATTTT; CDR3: CASSSGGGNQPQHF
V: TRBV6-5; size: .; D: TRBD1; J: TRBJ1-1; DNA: TGTGCCAGCAGTAGGACAGGGGGAGTGACTGAAGCTTTCTTT; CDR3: CASSRTGGVTEAFF
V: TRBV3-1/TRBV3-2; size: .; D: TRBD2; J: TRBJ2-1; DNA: TGTGCCAGCAGCCAAGTCGGAGGGAGCGGGGGGGACCCTCTCTTC; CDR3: CASSQVGGSGGDPLF
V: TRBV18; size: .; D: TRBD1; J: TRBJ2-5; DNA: TGTGCCAGCTCACCCGAGGGGGCCGGGGAGACCCAGTACTTC; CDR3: CASSPEGAGETQYF
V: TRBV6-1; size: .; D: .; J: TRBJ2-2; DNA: TGTGCCAGCAGTGAAGTCGGCAGGGACGGGGAGCTGTTTTTT; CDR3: CASSEVGRDGELFF
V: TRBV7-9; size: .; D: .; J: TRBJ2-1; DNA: TGTGCCAGCAGCTTACAGTACAATGAGCAGTTCTTC; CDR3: CASSLQYNEQFF
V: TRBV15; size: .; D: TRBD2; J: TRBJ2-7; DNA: TGTGCCACCAGCCTAATAGCGGGTCCCTACGAGCAGTACTTC; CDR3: CATSLIAGPYEQYF
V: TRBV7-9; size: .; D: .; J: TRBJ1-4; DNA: TGTGCCAGCAGCTTACTAGGAGCTAATGAAAAACTGTTTTTT; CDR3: CASSLLGANEKLFF
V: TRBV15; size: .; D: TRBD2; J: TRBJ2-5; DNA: TGTGCCACCAGCAGAGAAGCGGGAGCGGGGGAGACCCAGTACTTC; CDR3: CATSREAGAGETQYF